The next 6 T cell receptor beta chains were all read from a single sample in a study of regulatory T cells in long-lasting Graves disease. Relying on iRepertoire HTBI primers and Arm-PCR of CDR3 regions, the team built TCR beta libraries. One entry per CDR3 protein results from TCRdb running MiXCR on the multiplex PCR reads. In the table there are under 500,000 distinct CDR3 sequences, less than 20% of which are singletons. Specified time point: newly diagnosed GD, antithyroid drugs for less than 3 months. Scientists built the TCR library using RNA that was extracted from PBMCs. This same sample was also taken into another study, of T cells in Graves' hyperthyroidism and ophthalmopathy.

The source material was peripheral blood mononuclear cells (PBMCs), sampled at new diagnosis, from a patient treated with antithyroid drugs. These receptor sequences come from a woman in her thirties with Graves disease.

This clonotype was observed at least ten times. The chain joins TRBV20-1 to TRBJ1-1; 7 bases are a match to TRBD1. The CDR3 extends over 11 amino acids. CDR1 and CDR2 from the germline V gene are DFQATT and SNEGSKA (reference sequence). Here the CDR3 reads CAGQSNTEAFF. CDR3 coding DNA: TGCGCGGGACAGTCGAACACTGAAGCTTTCTTT.

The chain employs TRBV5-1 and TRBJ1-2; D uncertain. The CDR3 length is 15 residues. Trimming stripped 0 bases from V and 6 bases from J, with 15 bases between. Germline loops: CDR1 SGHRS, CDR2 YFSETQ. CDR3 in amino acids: CASSLEAGRLDGYTF. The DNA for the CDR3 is TGCGCCAGCAGCTTGGAAGCAGGCCGGTTGGATGGCTACACCTTC.

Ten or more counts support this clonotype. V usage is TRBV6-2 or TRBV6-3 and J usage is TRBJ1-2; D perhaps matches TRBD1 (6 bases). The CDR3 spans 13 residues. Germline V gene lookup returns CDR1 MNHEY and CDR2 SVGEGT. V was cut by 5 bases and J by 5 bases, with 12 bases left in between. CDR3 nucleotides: TGTGCCAGCAGTACCGGGACAACTTATGGCTACACCTTC. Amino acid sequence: CASSTGTTYGYTF.

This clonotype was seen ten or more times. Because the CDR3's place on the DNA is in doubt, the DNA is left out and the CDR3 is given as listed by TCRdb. The CDR3 is CASSWGTGTEPYF. The chain links TRBV11-2 to TRBJ2-4; TRBD1, as called in the table, went unchecked against the DNA. Ends included, the CDR3 has 13 residues. Germline V gene data show CDR1 as SGHAT and CDR2 as FQNNGV.

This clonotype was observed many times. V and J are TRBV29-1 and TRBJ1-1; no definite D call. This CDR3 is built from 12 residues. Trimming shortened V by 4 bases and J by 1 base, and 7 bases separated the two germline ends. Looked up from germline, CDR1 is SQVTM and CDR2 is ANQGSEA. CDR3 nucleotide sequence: TGCAGCGTTGTATCTGGGAACACTGAAGCTTTCTTT. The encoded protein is CSVVSGNTEAFF.

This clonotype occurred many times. CDR3 coding DNA: TGCGCCAGCAGCTTGGAGCAGGGATGGACTGAAGCTTTCTTT. Encoded protein: CASSLEQGWTEAFF. The gene calls are TRBV5-1 and TRBJ1-1; possibly TRBD1 for D (5 bases). The germline gives CDR1 SGHRS, CDR2 YFSETQ. The CDR3 sequence is 14 residues long. V was shortened by 0 bases and J by 5 bases, with 11 bases between the two germline ends.